The clone carrying this T cell receptor (beta chain) came up many times. These data are taken from a study of T cells in Graves' hyperthyroidism and ophthalmopathy. Study in general: Once the initial diagnosis was made, peripheral blood was obtained before any treatment.

At least 3 on the Clinical Activity Score was recorded for ophthalmopathy patients, who also had NOSPECS grade at least 4 and duration under 3 months. Each 10 ml fresh peripheral blood draw supplied the PBMCs. CDR3 size: 13 residues. Per germline, CDR1 MDHEN and CDR2 SYDVKM. Trimming shortened V by 3 bases and J by 7 bases, and 13 bases separated the two germline ends. RNA transcripts were the template for amplifying TCR beta CDR3 regions. During a first-round RT-PCR of the TCR CDR3, the HTBI primer set was used. MiXCR, run by TCRdb on the multiplex PCR reads, gives a single entry per CDR3 protein. The data contain 500,000 to 650,000 distinct CDR3 sequences, 17% of them singletons.

Sequenced: blood. The clonotype originates from a woman aged 18-29 years with Graves' ophthalmopathy. The chain couples TRBV28 to TRBJ2-7, with D maybe TRBD1 (7 bases). CDR3 in DNA: TGTGCCAGCAGTTTTAGCCAGGGGGGAGAGCAGTACTTC. Encoded protein: CASSFSQGGEQYF.